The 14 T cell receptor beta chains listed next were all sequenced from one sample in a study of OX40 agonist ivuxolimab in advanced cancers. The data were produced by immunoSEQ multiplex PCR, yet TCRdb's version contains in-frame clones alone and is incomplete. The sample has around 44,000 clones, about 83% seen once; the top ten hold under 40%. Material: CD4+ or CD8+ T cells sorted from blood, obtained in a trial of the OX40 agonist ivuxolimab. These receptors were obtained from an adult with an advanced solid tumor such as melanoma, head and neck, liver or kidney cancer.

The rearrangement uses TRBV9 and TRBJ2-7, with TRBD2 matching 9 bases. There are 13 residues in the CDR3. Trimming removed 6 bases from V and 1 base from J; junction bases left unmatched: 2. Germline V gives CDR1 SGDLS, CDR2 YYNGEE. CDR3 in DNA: TGTGCCAGCAATAGCGGGAGTTCCTACGAGCAGTACTTC. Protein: CASNSGSSYEQYF.

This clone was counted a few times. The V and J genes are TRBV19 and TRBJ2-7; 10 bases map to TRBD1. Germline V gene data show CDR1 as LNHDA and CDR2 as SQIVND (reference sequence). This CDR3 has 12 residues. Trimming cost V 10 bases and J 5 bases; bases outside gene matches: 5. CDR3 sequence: CATWDRGHEQYF. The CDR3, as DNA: TGTGCCACCTGGGACAGGGGCCACGAGCAGTACTTC. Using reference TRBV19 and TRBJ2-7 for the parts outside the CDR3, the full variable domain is DGGITQSPKYLFRKEGQNVTLSCEQNLNHDAMYWYRQDPGQGLRLIYYSQIVNDFQKGDIAEGYSVSREKKESFPLTVTSAQKNPTAFYLCATWDRGHEQYFGPGTRLTVT.

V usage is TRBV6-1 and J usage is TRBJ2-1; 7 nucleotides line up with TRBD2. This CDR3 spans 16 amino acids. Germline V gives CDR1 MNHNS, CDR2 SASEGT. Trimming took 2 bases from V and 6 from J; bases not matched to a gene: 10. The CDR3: CASSEIAVPGGNEQFF. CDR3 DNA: TGTGCCAGCAGTGAAATTGCGGTCCCGGGAGGCAATGAGCAGTTCTTC.

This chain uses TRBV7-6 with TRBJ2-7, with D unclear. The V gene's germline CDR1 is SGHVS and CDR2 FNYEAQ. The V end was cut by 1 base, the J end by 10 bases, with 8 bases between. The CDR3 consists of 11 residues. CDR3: CASSLVGLQYF. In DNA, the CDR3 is TGTGCCAGCAGCTTAGTAGGCCTCCAGTACTTC.

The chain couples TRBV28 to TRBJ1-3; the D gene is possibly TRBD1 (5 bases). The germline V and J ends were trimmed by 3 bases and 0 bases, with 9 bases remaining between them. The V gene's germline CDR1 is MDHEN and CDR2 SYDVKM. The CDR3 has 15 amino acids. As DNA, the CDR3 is TGTGCCAGCAGTTTGGGGCGGAACTCTGGAAACACCATATATTTT. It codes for CASSLGRNSGNTIYF.

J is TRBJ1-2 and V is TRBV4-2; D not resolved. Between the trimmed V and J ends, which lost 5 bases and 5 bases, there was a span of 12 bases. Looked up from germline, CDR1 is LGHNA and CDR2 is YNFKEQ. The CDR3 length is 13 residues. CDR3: CASSERGSYGYTF. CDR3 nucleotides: TGTGCCAGCAGCGAGCGAGGGTCGTATGGCTACACCTTC.

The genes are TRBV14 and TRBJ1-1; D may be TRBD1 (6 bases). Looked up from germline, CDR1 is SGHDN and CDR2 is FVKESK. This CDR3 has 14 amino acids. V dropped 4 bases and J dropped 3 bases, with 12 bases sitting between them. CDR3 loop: CASSRQAWDTEAFF. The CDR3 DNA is TGTGCCAGCAGCCGACAGGCGTGGGACACTGAAGCTTTCTTT.

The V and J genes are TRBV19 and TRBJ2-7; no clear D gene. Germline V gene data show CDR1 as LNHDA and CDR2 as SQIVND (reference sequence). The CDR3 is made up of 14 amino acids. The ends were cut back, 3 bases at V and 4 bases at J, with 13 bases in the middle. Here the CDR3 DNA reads TGTGCCAGTAGTATCCGGCAGCAGCCTTACGAGCAGTACTTC. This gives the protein CASSIRQQPYEQYF.

The CDR3 nucleotides are TGTGCCAGCAGCTTAGAACTAGCGGGGAGAGATACGCAGTATTTT. Its protein product is CASSLELAGRDTQYF. J is TRBJ2-3 and V is TRBV7-9, with TRBD2 identical over 10 bases. Germline V CDR1 and CDR2: SEHNR, FQNEAQ (reference sequence). This CDR3 is 15 amino acids long. Germline trimming cut 1 base from V and 5 bases from J; bases unmatched to any gene: 3.

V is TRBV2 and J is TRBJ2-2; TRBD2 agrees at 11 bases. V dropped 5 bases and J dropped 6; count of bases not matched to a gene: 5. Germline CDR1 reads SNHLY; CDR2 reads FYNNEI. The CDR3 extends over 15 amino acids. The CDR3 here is CASSYTSGGPGELFF. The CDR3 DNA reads TGTGCCAGCAGTTATACTAGCGGGGGTCCCGGGGAGCTGTTTTTT. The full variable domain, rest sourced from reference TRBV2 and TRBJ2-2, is EPEVTQTPSHQVTQMGQEVILRCVPISNHLYFYWYRQILGQKVEFLVSFYNNEISEKSEIFDDQFSVERPDGSNFTLKIRSTKLEDSAMYFCASSYTSGGPGELFFGEGSRLTVL.

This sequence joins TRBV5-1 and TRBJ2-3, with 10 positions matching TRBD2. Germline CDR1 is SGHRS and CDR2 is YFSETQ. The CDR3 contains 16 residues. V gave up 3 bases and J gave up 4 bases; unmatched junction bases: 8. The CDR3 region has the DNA TGCGCCAGCAGCTCCCCCAGCGGGGGGGCCTCAGATACGCAGTATTTT. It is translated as CASSSPSGGASDTQYF. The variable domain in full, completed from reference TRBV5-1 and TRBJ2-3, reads KAGVTQTPRYLIKTRGQQVTLSCSPISGHRSVSWYQQTPGQGLQFLFEYFSETQRNKGNFPGRFSGRQFSNSRSEMNVSTLELGDSALYLCASSSPSGGASDTQYFGPGTRLTVL.

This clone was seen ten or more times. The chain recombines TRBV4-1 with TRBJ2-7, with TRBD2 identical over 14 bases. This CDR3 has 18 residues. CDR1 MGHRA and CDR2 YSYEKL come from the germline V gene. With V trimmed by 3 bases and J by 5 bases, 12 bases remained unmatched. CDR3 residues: CASSQFSGTSGSSHEQYF. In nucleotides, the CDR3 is TGCGCCAGCAGCCAGTTTTCCGGGACTAGCGGGAGTTCTCACGAGCAGTACTTC.

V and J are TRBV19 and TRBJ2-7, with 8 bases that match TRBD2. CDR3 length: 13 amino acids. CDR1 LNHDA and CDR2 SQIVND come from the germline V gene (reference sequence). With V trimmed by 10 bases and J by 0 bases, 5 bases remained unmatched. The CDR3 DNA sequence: TGTGCCACCGTCGGGGGGGTCTCCTACGAGCAGTACTTC. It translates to CATVGGVSYEQYF.

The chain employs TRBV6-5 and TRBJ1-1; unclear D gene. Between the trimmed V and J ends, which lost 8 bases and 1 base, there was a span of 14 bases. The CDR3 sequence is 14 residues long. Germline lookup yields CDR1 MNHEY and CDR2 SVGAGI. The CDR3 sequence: CASLGGIRNTEAFF. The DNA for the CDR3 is TGTGCCAGCTTAGGAGGGATACGGAACACTGAAGCTTTCTTT.